These 9 T cell receptor beta chains were sequenced from one sample in a study of blood T cell repertoires in COVID-19. Generated by immunoSEQ multiplex PCR, the TCRdb table keeps only in-frame clones and is missing some. This table has about 240,000 clones, approximately 78% appearing once. Input material: peripheral blood. Source of these receptors: a woman aged 55-69 years with active or convalescent COVID-19.

V usage is TRBV5-8 and J usage is TRBJ1-2, with D perhaps matching TRBD1 (6 bases). Trimming left V 1 base short and J 0 bases short, with 10 bases between. This CDR3 spans 15 amino acids. Germline V CDR1 and CDR2: SGHTS, YDEGEE. This chain's CDR3 is CASSLWGTTNYGYTF. CDR3 DNA sequence: TGTGCCAGCAGCTTGTGGGGGACAACTAACTATGGCTACACCTTC. The entire variable domain, with the rest obtained from reference TRBV5-8 and TRBJ1-2, is as follows: EAGVTQSPTHLIKTRGQQATLRCSPISGHTSVYWYQQALGLGLQFLLWYDEGEERNRGNFPPRFSGRQFPNYSSELNVNALELEDSALYLCASSLWGTTNYGYTFGSGTRLTVV.

This rearrangement joins TRBV3-1 (or the pseudogene TRBV3-2) to TRBJ2-7; 9 nucleotides match TRBD1. The CDR3 contains 15 residues. CDR1 is LGHDT and CDR2 is YNNKEL in the germline V gene (reference sequence). The J segment lost 4 bases and the V segment lost 8 bases, leaving 12 bases of the junction unmatched. CDR3 residues: CASLDTGGSPYEQYF. The CDR3 coding sequence is TGTGCCAGCCTTGATACAGGGGGCTCACCTTACGAGCAGTACTTC.

The chain links TRBV7-2 to TRBJ1-3; unclear D gene. The CDR3 runs to 14 residues. V lost 0 bases and J 8 bases, leaving 11 bases between the germline ends. Germline V CDR1 and CDR2: SGHTA, FQGNSA. CDR3 in DNA: TGTGCCAGCAGCTTAGCGGAATGGAGAGACACCATATATTTT. Protein product: CASSLAEWRDTIYF.

The J gene is TRBJ2-7, the V gene TRBV7-9; D is perhaps TRBD1 (5 bases). The CDR3 consists of 13 residues. The germline V gene encodes CDR1 SEHNR and CDR2 FQNEAQ (reference sequence). The V and J ends lost 5 bases and 4 bases respectively, with 12 bases between them. CDR3 sequence (DNA): TGTGCCAGCAGCCGAGACAGCCGTTACGAGCAGTACTTC. Its translation: CASSRDSRYEQYF.

This chain connects TRBV30 to TRBJ2-5; D is unclear. This CDR3 contains 12 residues. CDR1 is GTSNPN and CDR2 is SVGIG in the germline V gene (reference sequence). Trimming took 5 bases from V and 2 from J, leaving 9 bases between them. CDR3 in amino acids: CAWESVQETQYF. CDR3 sequence (DNA): TGTGCCTGGGAGTCGGTACAAGAGACCCAGTACTTC. The full variable domain, with the rest looked up from reference TRBV30 and TRBJ2-5, is SQTIHQWPATLVQPVGSPLSLECTVEGTSNPNLYWYRQAAGRGLQLLFYSVGIGQISSEVPQNLSASRPQDRQFILSSKKLLLSDSGFYLCAWESVQETQYFGPGTRLLVL.

The chain has TRBV5-1 and TRBJ2-2; D is ambiguous. The CDR3 contains 14 residues. Trimming stripped 0 bases from V and 9 bases from J, with 12 bases between. Per germline, CDR1 SGHRS and CDR2 YFSETQ. This CDR3 is CASSLVIESRELFF. As DNA, the CDR3 is TGCGCCAGCAGCTTGGTGATAGAGTCCAGGGAGCTGTTTTTT.

The rearrangement uses TRBV7-9 and TRBJ1-2; possible D gene TRBD1, 5 bases. The V and J ends lost 5 bases and 2 bases respectively, with 21 bases between them. This CDR3 is 17 amino acids long. Germline V gives CDR1 SEHNR, CDR2 FQNEAQ (reference sequence). CDR3 nucleotides: TGTGCCAGCAGCCCCCCGGGGGGGGGAGGCTCAAACTATGGCTACACCTTC. Its protein is CASSPPGGGGSNYGYTF.

The J gene is TRBJ1-2, the V gene TRBV19; a possible D gene is TRBD1 (6 bases). The CDR3 is 14 amino acids. The germline gives CDR1 LNHDA, CDR2 SQIVND (reference sequence). The V end was cut by 5 bases, the J end by 4 bases, with 14 bases between. The CDR3 reads CASSPQGFGYGYTF. Written as DNA, the CDR3 is TGTGCCAGTAGTCCCCAGGGGTTCGGCTATGGCTACACCTTC.

The chain uses TRBV2 and TRBJ2-5; no reliable D call. Trimming left V 10 bases short and J 4 bases short, with 16 bases between. The CDR3 totals 13 residues. Germline values: CDR1 SNHLY, CDR2 FYNNEI. Here the CDR3 reads CATKRPRPETQYF. The CDR3 region has the DNA TGTGCCACCAAGAGGCCCCGGCCAGAGACCCAGTACTTC.